These T cell receptor beta chains were read from a single sample in a study of siplizumab effects on memory and regulatory T cells. Profiled with immunoSEQ multiplex PCR; TCRdb holds only in-frame clones, not every one. The sample has 100,000 or so clones, 93% seen once; the top ten hold 0.32%. Sequenced material: CD4+ T cells sorted from blood. The receptors derive from a human donor in good health. Both conserved end residues are part of each CDR3. A D gene is named only where the DNA matches it firmly. Size is stated for part of the rows, as once, few or many counts, or as a class when the clone is expanded.

abundance	v_gene	d_gene	j_gene	CDR3nt	CDR3aa
few	TRBV30	.	TRBJ1-1	TGTGCCTGGAGTGTACTGCCTCAAGGAGGAGCTTTCTTT	CAWSVLPQGGAFF
once	TRBV18	.	TRBJ2-5	TGTGCCAGCTCACCAACAGGGAATGGAGAGACCCAGTACTTC	CASSPTGNGETQYF
.	TRBV2	.	TRBJ2-7	TGTGCCAGCAGTGACAGACTAGGCACCTACGAGCAGTACTTC	CASSDRLGTYEQYF
.	TRBV19	.	TRBJ1-2	TGTGCCAGTAAACAATCCCCGGGGCTAGACTATGGCTACACCTTC	CASKQSPGLDYGYTF
.	TRBV2	.	TRBJ2-2	TGTGCCAGCAGTGATGTCGAAGTGAACACCGGGGAGCTGTTTTTT	CASSDVEVNTGELFF
.	TRBV4-1	.	TRBJ2-1	TGCGCCAGCAGCCAAGAAGGCAGGGTCCCCCATGAGCAGTTCTTC	CASSQEGRVPHEQFF
.	TRBV6-1	.	TRBJ2-7	TGTGCCAGCGATCCGAGGGAGACCTACGAGCAGTACTTC	CASDPRETYEQYF
.	TRBV5-5	.	TRBJ1-1	TGTGCCAGCAGGAAAACGGCGGATGAAGCTTTCTTT	CASRKTADEAFF
.	TRBV5-1	TRBD2	TRBJ2-1	TGCGCCAGCCGGGGGGAGGACTTCTACAATGAGCAGTTCTTC	CASRGEDFYNEQFF
.	TRBV4-1	.	TRBJ1-5	TGCGCCAGCAGCCAAGATCGGCCTAGCAATCAGCCCCAGCATTTT	CASSQDRPSNQPQHF
.	TRBV6-1	.	TRBJ2-5	TGTGCCAGCAGTGAAGAGCTAGCGCGGGAGACCCAGTACTTC	CASSEELARETQYF
.	TRBV6-5	TRBD2	TRBJ2-3	TGTGCCAGCAGTTATATCGCTAGCGGGAATGCAGATACGCAGTATTTT	CASSYIASGNADTQYF
.	TRBV9	.	TRBJ1-1	TGTGCCAGCAGCGTCCGCCCGCTACGTGTGAGAACTGAAGCTTTCTTT	CASSVRPLRVRTEAFF
few	TRBV14	.	TRBJ1-2	TGTGCCAGCAGCCCCCCCGGTCAGCCCTTTGGCTACACCTTC	CASSPPGQPFGYTF
.	TRBV5-4	TRBD1	TRBJ2-7	TGTGCCAGCAGCCCCGACTCCGGGACAGGGGGCAGGGCCGAGCAGTACTTC	CASSPDSGTGGRAEQYF
once	TRBV4-2	.	TRBJ2-2	TGTGCCAGCAGCCCCTTGACGGTCACCGGGGAGCTGTTTTTT	CASSPLTVTGELFF
.	TRBV10-3	.	TRBJ1-2	TGTGCCATCTCCGCAGGTACTAACTATGGCTACACCTTC	CAISAGTNYGYTF
.	TRBV11-2	TRBD2	TRBJ2-1	TGTGCCAGCAGCTCCCCCGGGACTAGTAGTCTTAATGAGCAGTTCTTC	CASSSPGTSSLNEQFF
.	TRBV30	.	TRBJ2-7	TGTGCCTGGATGCGCCTGGGGGGGGCCGAGCAGTACTTC	CAWMRLGGAEQYF
.	TRBV6-6	.	TRBJ2-3	TGTGCCAGCTCGGCGGGGGCTGATACGCAGTATTTT	CASSAGADTQYF
once	TRBV18	.	TRBJ2-2	TGTGCCAGCTCACCCGGTACAGGGAACACCGGGGAGCTGTTTTTT	CASSPGTGNTGELFF
.	TRBV2	.	TRBJ2-7	TGTGCCAGCAGTGTTGGTCGGGAGCAGTACTTC	CASSVGREQYF